The subject of this entry is one T cell receptor (beta chain). This entry comes from a study of blood T cell repertoires in COVID-19. About the research overall: There were acute and convalescent COVID-19 samples, and they came from the United States, Italy and Spain. PBMCs, B-cell-depleted T cells, or T cells were the source of the cDNA or gDNA that made up the material.

It was during active infection that Seattle patients were enrolled and then longitudinally followed. V shed 0 bases, J shed 9 bases, and the junction held 13 bases outside the gene matches. The length of the CDR3 is 18 residues. Germline lookup yields CDR1 SGHRS and CDR2 YFSETQ. As processed by the authors: Amplification with reference gene primers provided the estimates of nucleated cell counts. Some clones are missing from TCRdb's copy, which holds only in-frame ones; the method was immunoSEQ multiplex PCR. The DNA gave D and trimming, while V, J and clone size come from that table. The sample lists 330,000 or so clones; about 91% were seen once.

The chain carries TRBV5-1 and TRBJ1-6, with 9 positions matching TRBD1. Sample: peripheral blood. The receptor's source is a man between 25 and 39 years old with COVID-19, enrolled during active disease. In nucleotides, the CDR3 is TGCGCCAGCAGCTTGGGGGAAGAAGGGGACAGGGTTGGTTCACCCCTCCACTTT. Translating gives CASSLGEEGDRVGSPLHF.